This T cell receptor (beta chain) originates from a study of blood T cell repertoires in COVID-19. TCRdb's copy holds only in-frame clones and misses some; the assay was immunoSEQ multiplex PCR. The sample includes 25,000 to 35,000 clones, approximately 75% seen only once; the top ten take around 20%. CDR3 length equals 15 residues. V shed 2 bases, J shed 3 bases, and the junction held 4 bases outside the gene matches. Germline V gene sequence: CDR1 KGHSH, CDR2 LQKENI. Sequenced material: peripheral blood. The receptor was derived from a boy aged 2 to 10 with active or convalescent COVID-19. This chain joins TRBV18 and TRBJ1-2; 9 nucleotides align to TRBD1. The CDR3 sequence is CASSPTGTGYYGYTF. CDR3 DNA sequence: TGTGCCAGCTCACCAACCGGGACAGGGTACTATGGCTACACCTTC.